Shown below are 20 T cell receptor beta chains from a single sample sequenced in a study of vaccination effects on CD4 cells after COVID-19. The method was immunoSEQ multiplex PCR; TCRdb's version includes in-frame clones alone and lacks a portion of them. The sample comprises 65,000 or so clones, approximately 79% of which are singletons, and roughly 2.8% rests with the top ten. Pools of viral peptides were used by the ViraFEST assay to expand antigen-specific CD4+ T cells ahead of sequencing. With 10 to 11 days of culture completed, CD4+ T cells were isolated. Nucleocapsid antibody tests were negative, and the vaccine recipients had no prior SARS-CoV-2 infection. Which antigens these TCRs recognize remains unknown. Sequences were derived from CD4+ T cells from PBMCs cultured with HCoV-NL63 spike peptides, sampled before COVID-19 vaccination. All receptors derive from a human donor who received a COVID-19 vaccine.

The chain combines TRBV30 with TRBJ1-1; D gene unclear. This CDR3 region has 13 residues. Germline V CDR1 and CDR2: GTSNPN, SVGIG (reference sequence). Trimming pared 0 bases from V and 5 bases from J, leaving 10 bases between. CDR3 sequence (DNA): TGTGCCTGGAGTGTAAGTGGGTGGACTGAAGCTTTCTTT. Protein sequence: CAWSVSGWTEAFF.

This chain connects TRBV5-6 to TRBJ1-6; D is possibly TRBD1 (6 bases). The V and J ends lost 3 bases and 8 bases respectively, with 12 bases between them. Germline CDR1 reads SGHDT; CDR2 reads YYEEEE. This CDR3 contains 14 residues. CDR3 sequence: CASSWGHGDSPLHF. The CDR3 DNA reads as TGTGCCAGCAGCTGGGGACACGGGGATTCACCCCTCCACTTT.

The chain is built from TRBV27 and TRBJ2-3, with D uncertain. The CDR3 totals 17 residues. Trimming stripped 3 bases from V and 0 bases from J, with 16 bases between. Germline V lookup: CDR1 MNHEY, CDR2 SMNVEV (reference sequence). In DNA form, the CDR3 reads TGTGCCAGCAGTTTGTCCTACGACGCCTACAGCACAGATACGCAGTATTTT. It yields the protein CASSLSYDAYSTDTQYF.

This clone showed up just a few times. Written as DNA, the CDR3 is TGCGCCAGCAGCTTGGTGGGGGCTTTCTATGGCTACACCTTC. It translates to CASSLVGAFYGYTF. The chain uses TRBV5-1 and TRBJ1-2; TRBD1 is a possible D gene (6 bases). Trimming left V 0 bases short and J 4 bases short, with 10 bases between. Germline CDR1 SGHRS, CDR2 YFSETQ. The CDR3 is 14 amino acids.

The J gene is TRBJ2-5, the V gene TRBV30, with TRBD2 identical over 8 bases. This CDR3 contains 13 residues. V was pared by 4 bases and J by 5 bases, with 6 bases of the junction left unmatched. From germline, CDR1 is GTSNPN and CDR2 SVGIG (reference sequence). The CDR3 reads CAWTGTRMETQYF. The DNA of the CDR3 is TGTGCCTGGACCGGGACTAGGATGGAGACCCAGTACTTC.

The chain carries TRBV7-9 and TRBJ2-5; 9 bases line up with TRBD2. J was trimmed by 5 bases and V by 5 bases; bases with no gene match: 21. The CDR3 spans 19 residues. CDR1 and CDR2 from the germline V gene are SEHNR and FQNEAQ (reference sequence). The DNA of the CDR3 is TGTGCCAGCAGCCAAATACGCTGGGTGGCTAGCGGGGTGAAGGAGACCCAGTACTTC. Protein: CASSQIRWVASGVKETQYF.

The V and J genes are TRBV5-1 and TRBJ1-2; unclear D gene. CDR3 length: 16 residues. Germline V lookup: CDR1 SGHRS, CDR2 YFSETQ. The V and J ends lost 0 bases and 3 bases respectively, with 15 bases between them. Here the CDR3 DNA reads TGCGCCAGCAGCTTGGTAGCCGGATCGTTCGACTATGGCTACACCTTC. Its protein product is CASSLVAGSFDYGYTF.

The rearrangement uses TRBV5-1 and TRBJ2-3; 8 bases map to TRBD2. The CDR3 is 16 residues long. Germline loops: CDR1 SGHRS, CDR2 YFSETQ. V lost 4 bases and J lost 5; bases outside the gene matches: 12. The CDR3 DNA reads as TGCGCCAGCAGCCCCAGTACGGGGGGGCATATAGATACGCAGTATTTT. Amino acids: CASSPSTGGHIDTQYF.

The chain recombines TRBV7-2 with TRBJ1-1; D is unclear. CDR3 length equals 13 residues. Per germline, CDR1 SGHTA and CDR2 FQGNSA. Trimming cost V 0 bases and J 1 base, with 3 bases left between them. CDR3 sequence: CASSLAPNTEAFF. In DNA, the CDR3 is TGTGCCAGCAGCTTAGCCCCGAACACTGAAGCTTTCTTT. Full variable domain (rest looked up from reference TRBV7-2 and TRBJ1-1): GAGVSQSPSNKVTEKGKDVELRCDPISGHTALYWYRQSLGQGLEFLIYFQGNSAPDKSGLPSDRFSAERTGGSVSTLTIQRTQQEDSAVYLCASSLAPNTEAFFGQGTRLTVV.

Only one count was recorded for this clone. V and J are TRBV28 and TRBJ2-6; no clear D gene. V lost 3 bases and J 0 bases, leaving 15 bases between the germline ends. There are 18 residues in the CDR3. Germline-derived CDR1 and CDR2 are MDHEN and SYDVKM. In DNA form, the CDR3 reads TGTGCCAGCAGTTTCATGGCAGCCACCAGCTCTGGGGCCAACGTCCTGACTTTC. Its protein product is CASSFMAATSSGANVLTF.

This clone appeared a single time. CDR3 sequence: CASSTGQGTGYTF. Written as DNA, the CDR3 is TGTGCCAGCAGCACGGGGCAGGGGACAGGCTACACCTTC. The chain recombines TRBV7-2 with TRBJ1-2; possible D gene TRBD1, 6 bases. CDR1 and CDR2 (germline): SGHTA, FQGNSA. This CDR3 contains 13 residues. V lost 5 bases to trimming and J lost 8 bases, with 15 bases between them.

This sequence joins TRBV12-5 and TRBJ1-3; D perhaps matches TRBD1 (5 bases). The CDR3 totals 15 residues. Germline V gives CDR1 LGHNT, CDR2 FRNRAP. V was pared by 6 bases and J by 0 bases, with 12 bases between. CDR3 loop: CASGLGGSSGNTIYF. CDR3 in DNA: TGTGCTAGTGGCCTCGGGGGGTCCTCTGGAAACACCATATATTTT.

The rearrangement joins TRBV21-1 to TRBJ1-2. TRBV21-1 is reported as a pseudogene. The CDR3 is 14 amino acids. The CDR3 spells CASSMVGAGYGYTF. The CDR3 DNA reads as TGTGCCAGCAGCATGGTGGGGGCGGGGTATGGCTACACCTTC.

V and J are TRBV9 and TRBJ2-1, with 10 bases aligning to TRBD2. The CDR3 spans 15 residues. With 5 bases clipped from V and 1 base from J, the junction kept 3 bases outside the gene matches. The germline V gene encodes CDR1 SGDLS and CDR2 YYNGEE. CDR3 sequence: CASSYSGGSYNEQFF. DNA of the CDR3: TGTGCCAGCAGTTATAGCGGGGGGTCCTACAATGAGCAGTTCTTC.

The chain combines TRBV6-5 with TRBJ1-4; TRBD1 might be the D (5 bases). This CDR3 has 15 amino acids. V was cut by 7 bases and J by 8 bases, with 20 bases left in between. Germline V gene sequence: CDR1 MNHEY, CDR2 SVGAGI. CDR3 nucleotide sequence: TGTGCCAGCAACCGCGGACATTTCGAGAGGGAAAAACTGTTTTTT. This sequence encodes CASNRGHFEREKLFF.

The chain links TRBV5-1 to TRBJ2-4, with 10 bases identical to TRBD1. The CDR3 runs to 14 residues. V lost 4 bases to trimming and J lost 11 bases; unmatched junction nucleotides: 9. Looked up from germline, CDR1 is SGHRS and CDR2 is YFSETQ. The CDR3 coding sequence is TGCGCCAGCAGCCCCCAGGACAGGGGGGGGCTTCAGTACTTC. Translating gives CASSPQDRGGLQYF.

The chain has TRBV7-2 and TRBJ1-1, with D possibly being TRBD1 (6 bases). Germline CDR1 is SGHTA and CDR2 is FQGNSA. This CDR3 contains 14 residues. V gave up 5 bases and J gave up 4 bases, with 14 bases separating them. The CDR3 sequence: CASSPRQDSTEAFF. CDR3 nucleotide sequence: TGTGCCAGCAGCCCCAGACAGGATAGCACTGAAGCTTTCTTT.

The chain is built from TRBV7-9 and TRBJ1-2, with D perhaps matching TRBD1 (6 bases). Trimming stripped 0 bases from V and 8 bases from J, with 13 bases between. The CDR3 runs 14 residues. From germline, CDR1 is SEHNR and CDR2 FQNEAQ (reference sequence). The CDR3 DNA sequence: TGTGCCAGCAGCTTAGCTCCAGGGGTCGGGGGCTACACCTTC. Its protein is CASSLAPGVGGYTF.

The V call is TRBV5-8, the J call TRBJ1-5, with D possibly TRBD1 on 5 matching bases. Germline CDR1 and CDR2: SGHTS and YDEGEE. V lost 3 bases and J lost 7, with 8 bases in between. CDR3 length: 12 residues. CDR3 protein: CASSSGGQPQHF. CDR3 in DNA: TGTGCCAGCAGCTCTGGGGGACAGCCCCAGCATTTT.

The J gene is TRBJ1-2, the V gene TRBV4-1; D unresolved. The V end lost 1 base, the J end lost 8 bases, and 14 bases lay between the germline ends. The CDR3 length is 14 residues. Germline CDR1 and CDR2: MGHRA and YSYEKL. The CDR3 DNA reads as TGCGCCAGCAGCCAAGTCGGTGATCTGTTAGGCTACACCTTC. Amino acid sequence: CASSQVGDLLGYTF.